These T cell receptor beta chains were read from a single sample in a study of T cell responses to AZD1222 COVID-19 vaccine. Clones were read by immunoSEQ multiplex PCR, and TCRdb kept only the in-frame ones, dropping some. Of about 140,000 clones listed, more than 90% are singletons. Here the sequenced sample was peripheral blood, taken on day 0 of AZD1222 vaccination. These receptors all stem from an adult in good health. Each CDR3 is given with its conserved first and last residue. D genes are given only for firm matches. Clone size appears in some rows only: once, few, many, or a class for an expanded clone.

J: TRBJ2-5; V: TRBV21-1; size: .; D: .; CDR3: CASSKDAGGETQYF; DNA: TGTGCCAGCAGCAAAGATGCAGGGGGAGAGACCCAGTACTTC
J: TRBJ1-6; V: TRBV6-5; size: .; D: .; CDR3: CASGRQIVSPLHF; DNA: TGTGCCAGCGGGCGACAGATCGTTTCACCCCTCCACTTT
J: TRBJ2-7; V: TRBV4-1; size: .; D: .; CDR3: CASSQDVSSPGPREEDYEQYF; DNA: TGCGCCAGCAGCCAAGATGTAAGTTCCCCAGGACCCCGGGAAGAGGACTACGAGCAGTACTTC
J: TRBJ2-7; V: TRBV12-3/TRBV12-4; size: .; D: .; CDR3: CASKGVTYEQYF; DNA: TGTGCCAGCAAAGGGGTAACCTACGAGCAGTACTTC
J: TRBJ1-2; V: TRBV5-4; size: .; D: .; CDR3: CASSFNRNPPDGYTF; DNA: TGTGCCAGCAGCTTTAACAGAAACCCCCCTGATGGCTACACCTTC
J: TRBJ2-7; V: TRBV27; size: .; D: TRBD2; CDR3: CASSLYGTSGGDYEQYF; DNA: TGTGCCAGCAGTTTATACGGGACTAGCGGGGGGGACTACGAGCAGTACTTC
J: TRBJ2-3; V: TRBV10-1; size: .; D: TRBD1; CDR3: CASRTGSSTDTQYF; DNA: TGCGCCAGCAGGACAGGGTCTAGCACAGATACGCAGTATTTT
J: TRBJ1-5; V: TRBV7-8; size: .; D: .; CDR3: CASSLAEVNQPQHF; DNA: TGTGCCAGCAGCTTAGCGGAAGTCAATCAGCCCCAGCATTTT
J: TRBJ1-2; V: TRBV11-2; size: .; D: .; CDR3: CASSLDREAGGYTF; DNA: TGTGCCAGCAGCTTAGATAGGGAGGCGGGCGGCTACACCTTC
J: TRBJ2-1; V: TRBV28; size: .; D: .; CDR3: CASSLIGTNEQFF; DNA: TGTGCCAGCAGTTTGATCGGTACCAATGAGCAGTTCTTC
J: TRBJ2-7; V: TRBV5-5; size: .; D: .; CDR3: CASSPSTGSSYEQYF; DNA: TGTGCCAGCAGCCCGTCGACAGGAAGCTCCTACGAGCAGTACTTC
J: TRBJ2-7; V: TRBV19; size: .; D: .; CDR3: CASSILLGGPYEQYF; DNA: TGTGCCAGTAGTATTCTCTTGGGGGGGCCGTACGAGCAGTACTTC
J: TRBJ2-1; V: TRBV5-1; size: .; D: TRBD1; CDR3: CASSPTGTGYNEQFF; DNA: TGCGCCAGCAGCCCTACCGGGACAGGGTACAATGAGCAGTTCTTC
J: TRBJ2-2; V: TRBV28; size: .; D: .; CDR3: CASSLGRVVAGELFF; DNA: TGTGCCAGCAGTTTAGGGCGTGTAGTCGCCGGGGAGCTGTTTTTT
J: TRBJ1-5; V: TRBV27; size: .; D: .; CDR3: CASGPGWSNQPQHF; DNA: TGTGCCAGCGGTCCAGGGTGGAGCAATCAGCCCCAGCATTTT
J: TRBJ1-4; V: TRBV2; size: .; D: .; CDR3: CASVDSATNEKLFF; DNA: TGTGCCAGCGTGGACAGCGCAACTAATGAAAAACTGTTTTTT
J: TRBJ2-1; V: TRBV29-1; size: .; D: TRBD2; CDR3: CSVNPTSGGADEQFF; DNA: TGCAGCGTGAACCCGACTAGCGGGGGGGCCGATGAGCAGTTCTTC
J: TRBJ1-2; V: TRBV6-5; size: .; D: .; CDR3: CASSYGGATYGYTF; DNA: TGTGCCAGCAGTTACGGTGGAGCCACCTATGGCTACACCTTC
J: TRBJ1-2; V: TRBV6-5; size: .; D: .; CDR3: CASSYRGGYTF; DNA: TGTGCCAGCAGTTATAGGGGGGGCTACACCTTC
J: TRBJ1-5; V: TRBV7-8; size: .; D: .; CDR3: CASSLLGGSNQPQHF; DNA: TGTGCCAGCAGCTTACTGGGAGGGAGCAATCAGCCCCAGCATTTT
J: TRBJ1-4; V: TRBV6-1; size: .; D: .; CDR3: CASSEVTNEKLFF; DNA: TGTGCCAGCAGTGAAGTAACTAATGAAAAACTGTTTTTT
J: TRBJ1-1; V: TRBV5-4; size: .; D: .; CDR3: CASSLSQLNTEAFF; DNA: TGTGCCAGCAGCTTGAGTCAGCTGAACACTGAAGCTTTCTTT
J: TRBJ2-1; V: TRBV5-1; size: .; D: TRBD2; CDR3: CASSPPGLGSYNEQFF; DNA: TGCGCCAGCAGCCCACCGGGACTAGGCTCCTACAATGAGCAGTTCTTC
J: TRBJ1-2; V: TRBV18; size: .; D: TRBD1; CDR3: CASSRQGEDGYTF; DNA: TGTGCCAGCTCACGGCAGGGGGAGGATGGCTACACCTTC
J: TRBJ2-2; V: TRBV3-1/TRBV3-2; size: .; D: TRBD1; CDR3: CASSHPMTGRRTGELFF; DNA: TGTGCCAGCAGCCACCCAATGACAGGGAGAAGGACCGGGGAGCTGTTTTTT
J: TRBJ2-7; V: TRBV5-1; size: .; D: .; CDR3: CASSLEAGAGNEQYF; DNA: TGCGCCAGCAGCTTAGAGGCGGGGGCAGGGAACGAGCAGTACTTC
J: TRBJ1-1; V: TRBV18; size: .; D: .; CDR3: CASSRRVENTEAFF; DNA: TGTGCCAGCTCACGGAGGGTGGAGAACACTGAAGCTTTCTTT
J: TRBJ2-2; V: TRBV24-1; size: once; D: TRBD2; CDR3: CAASAGGNTGELFF; DNA: TGTGCAGCCAGCGCGGGAGGAAACACCGGGGAGCTGTTTTTT
J: TRBJ2-6; V: TRBV19; size: .; D: .; CDR3: CASIRTGAEAGANVLTF; DNA: TGTGCCAGTATCAGGACGGGGGCGGAGGCTGGGGCCAACGTCCTGACTTTC
J: TRBJ1-2; V: TRBV2; size: .; D: .; CDR3: CASTDSGTVPSGYTF; DNA: TGTGCCAGCACGGACTCCGGGACGGTCCCTTCGGGCTACACCTTC
J: TRBJ1-5; V: TRBV10-3; size: .; D: TRBD1; CDR3: CAISDNRGLGQPQHF; DNA: TGTGCCATCAGTGATAACAGGGGGTTGGGTCAGCCCCAGCATTTT
J: TRBJ2-1; V: TRBV4-1; size: .; D: .; CDR3: CASSQDEGGPSYNEQFF; DNA: TGCGCCAGCAGCCAAGATGAGGGCGGCCCGTCCTACAATGAGCAGTTCTTC
J: TRBJ2-2; V: TRBV19; size: .; D: TRBD1; CDR3: CASSISGQGAGELFF; DNA: TGTGCCAGTAGTATATCGGGACAGGGAGCCGGGGAGCTGTTTTTT
J: TRBJ1-5; V: TRBV5-1; size: .; D: .; CDR3: CASSFGGIDSNQPQHF; DNA: TGCGCCAGCAGCTTTGGAGGGATTGATAGCAATCAGCCCCAGCATTTT
J: TRBJ2-3; V: TRBV7-9; size: once; D: .; CDR3: CASSLFSRFTDTQYF; DNA: TGTGCCAGCAGCCTCTTTAGTCGGTTCACAGATACGCAGTATTTT
J: TRBJ1-6; V: TRBV6-1; size: .; D: .; CDR3: CASSGEVIGVNSPLHF; DNA: TGTGCCAGCAGTGGGGAAGTTATTGGAGTGAATTCACCCCTCCACTTT
J: TRBJ1-2; V: TRBV7-9; size: .; D: .; CDR3: CASSFDPERTRNLYGYTF; DNA: TGTGCCAGCAGCTTCGACCCAGAAAGGACCCGAAACCTATATGGCTACACCTTC
J: TRBJ2-1; V: TRBV5-1; size: .; D: TRBD2; CDR3: CASTSGLAGVDNEQFF; DNA: TGCGCCAGCACTTCCGGACTAGCGGGAGTGGATAATGAGCAGTTCTTC
J: TRBJ1-2; V: TRBV9; size: .; D: .; CDR3: CASSNLRDRGYTF; DNA: TGTGCCAGCAGCAACCTCCGGGACCGTGGCTACACCTTC
J: TRBJ1-3; V: TRBV5-1; size: .; D: .; CDR3: CASSFTETNSGNTIYF; DNA: TGCGCCAGCAGCTTCACGGAGACCAACTCTGGAAACACCATATATTTT
J: TRBJ1-1; V: TRBV5-1; size: .; D: .; CDR3: CASSFLASQGNTEAFF; DNA: TGCGCCAGCAGTTTCCTTGCCTCACAGGGTAACACTGAAGCTTTCTTT
J: TRBJ1-2; V: TRBV7-2; size: .; D: .; CDR3: CASTSYRGELDGYTF; DNA: TGTGCCAGCACCTCATACCGCGGCGAGCTCGATGGCTACACCTTC
J: TRBJ2-1; V: TRBV5-5; size: .; D: .; CDR3: CASSWQGTYYNEQFF; DNA: TGTGCCAGCAGCTGGCAGGGGACTTACTACAATGAGCAGTTCTTC
J: TRBJ1-2; V: TRBV7-9; size: .; D: .; CDR3: CASSFGRGSGNYGYTF; DNA: TGTGCCAGCAGCTTTGGCCGGGGCAGTGGGAACTATGGCTACACCTTC
J: TRBJ1-2; V: TRBV7-9; size: once; D: TRBD1; CDR3: CASSPGQGRWYGYTF; DNA: TGTGCCAGCAGCCCCGGACAGGGGAGGTGGTATGGCTACACCTTC
J: TRBJ2-1; V: TRBV7-8; size: once; D: .; CDR3: CASSLAVADVSYNEQFF; DNA: TGTGCCAGCAGCTTAGCGGTTGCGGACGTCTCCTACAATGAGCAGTTCTTC
J: TRBJ1-4; V: TRBV19; size: .; D: .; CDR3: CASSTDSGLETNEKLFF; DNA: TGTGCCAGTAGTACCGACTCAGGGTTGGAAACTAATGAAAAACTGTTTTTT
J: TRBJ1-5; V: TRBV6-5; size: .; D: .; CDR3: CASSYSSLQPQHF; DNA: TGTGCCAGCAGTTACTCTAGCCTGCAGCCCCAGCATTTT
J: TRBJ1-2; V: TRBV3-1/TRBV3-2; size: .; D: .; CDR3: CASSQAGGYGYTF; DNA: TGTGCCAGCAGCCAAGCCGGGGGGTATGGCTACACCTTC
J: TRBJ1-4; V: TRBV19; size: .; D: TRBD1; CDR3: CASSHRDREEKLFF; DNA: TGTGCCAGTAGTCACCGGGACAGGGAAGAAAAACTGTTTTTT
J: TRBJ2-7; V: TRBV3-1/TRBV3-2; size: .; D: .; CDR3: CASSQQQGPYEQYF; DNA: TGTGCCAGCAGCCAACAACAGGGACCTTACGAGCAGTACTTC
J: TRBJ1-3; V: TRBV20-1; size: .; D: .; CDR3: CSAGTGNAIYF; DNA: TGCAGTGCCGGCACGGGAAACGCCATATATTTT
J: TRBJ2-5; V: TRBV29-1; size: .; D: .; CDR3: CSGGVVETQYF; DNA: TGCAGCGGCGGAGTAGTAGAGACCCAGTACTTC
J: TRBJ2-7; V: TRBV18; size: .; D: TRBD1; CDR3: CASSPSQDRGRYEQYF; DNA: TGTGCCAGCTCACCATCCCAAGACAGGGGGCGATACGAGCAGTACTTC